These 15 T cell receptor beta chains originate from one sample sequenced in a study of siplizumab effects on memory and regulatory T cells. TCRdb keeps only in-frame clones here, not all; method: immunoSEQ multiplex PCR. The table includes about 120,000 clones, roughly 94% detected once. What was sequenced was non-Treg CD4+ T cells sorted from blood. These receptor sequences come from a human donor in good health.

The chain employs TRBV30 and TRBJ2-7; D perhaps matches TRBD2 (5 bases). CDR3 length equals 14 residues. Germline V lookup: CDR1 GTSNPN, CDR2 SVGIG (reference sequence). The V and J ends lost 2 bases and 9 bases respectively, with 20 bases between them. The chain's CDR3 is CAWSSGSLPLGQYF. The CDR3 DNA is TGTGCCTGGAGTTCGGGATCTCTTCCCTTGGGGCAGTACTTC.

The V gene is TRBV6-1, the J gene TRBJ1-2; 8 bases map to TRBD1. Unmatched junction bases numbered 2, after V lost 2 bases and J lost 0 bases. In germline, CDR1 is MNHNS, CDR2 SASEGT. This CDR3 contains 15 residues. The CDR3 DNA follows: TGTGCCAGCAGTGAACAGGGGGCAACTAACTATGGCTACACCTTC. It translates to CASSEQGATNYGYTF.

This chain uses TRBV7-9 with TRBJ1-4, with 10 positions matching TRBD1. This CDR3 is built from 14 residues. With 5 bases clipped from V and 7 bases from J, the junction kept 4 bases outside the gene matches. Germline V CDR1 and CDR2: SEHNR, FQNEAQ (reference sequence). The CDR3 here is CASSHGTGAEKLFF. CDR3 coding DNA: TGTGCCAGCAGCCACGGGACAGGGGCTGAAAAACTGTTTTTT.

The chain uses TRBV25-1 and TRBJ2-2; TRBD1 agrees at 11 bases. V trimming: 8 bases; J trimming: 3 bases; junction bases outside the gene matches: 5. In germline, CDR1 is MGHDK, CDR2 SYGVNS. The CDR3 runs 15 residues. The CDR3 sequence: CASCGQGAHTGELFF. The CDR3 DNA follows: TGTGCCAGCTGTGGACAGGGGGCCCACACCGGGGAGCTGTTTTTT. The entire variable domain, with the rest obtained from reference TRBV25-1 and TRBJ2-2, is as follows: EADIYQTPRYLVIGTGKKITLECSQTMGHDKMYWYQQDPGMELHLIHYSYGVNSTEKGDLSSESTVSRIRTEHFPLTLESARPSHTSQYLCASCGQGAHTGELFFGEGSRLTVL.

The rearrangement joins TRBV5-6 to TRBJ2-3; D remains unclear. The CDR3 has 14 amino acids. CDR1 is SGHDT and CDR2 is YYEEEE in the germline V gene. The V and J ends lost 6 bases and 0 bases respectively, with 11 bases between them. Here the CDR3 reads CASNGPFSTDTQYF. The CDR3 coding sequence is TGTGCCAGCAATGGACCGTTTAGCACAGATACGCAGTATTTT.

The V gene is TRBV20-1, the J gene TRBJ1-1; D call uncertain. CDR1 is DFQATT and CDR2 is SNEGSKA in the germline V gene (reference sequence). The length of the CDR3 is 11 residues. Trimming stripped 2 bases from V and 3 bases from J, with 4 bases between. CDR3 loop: CSARKDTEAFF. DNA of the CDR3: TGCAGTGCTAGAAAAGACACTGAAGCTTTCTTT.

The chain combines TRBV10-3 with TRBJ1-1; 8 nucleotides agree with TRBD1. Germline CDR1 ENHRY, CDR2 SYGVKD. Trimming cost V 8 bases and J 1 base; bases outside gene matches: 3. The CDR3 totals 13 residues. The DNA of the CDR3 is TGTGCCATCCAGGGACAGGCGAACACTGAAGCTTTCTTT. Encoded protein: CAIQGQANTEAFF.

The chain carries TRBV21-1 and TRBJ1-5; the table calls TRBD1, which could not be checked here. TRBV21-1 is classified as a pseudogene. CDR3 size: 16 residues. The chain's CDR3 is CASRPGDRGTGQPQHF. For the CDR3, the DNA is TGTGCCAGCAGACCAGGGGACAGGGGTACAGGCCAGCCCCAGCATTTT.

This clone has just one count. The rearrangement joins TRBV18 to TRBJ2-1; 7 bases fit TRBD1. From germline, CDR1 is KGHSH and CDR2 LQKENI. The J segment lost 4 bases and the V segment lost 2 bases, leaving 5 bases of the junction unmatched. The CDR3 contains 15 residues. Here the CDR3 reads CASSPSGQIYNEQFF. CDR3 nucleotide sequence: TGTGCCAGCTCACCATCGGGACAGATTTACAATGAGCAGTTCTTC.

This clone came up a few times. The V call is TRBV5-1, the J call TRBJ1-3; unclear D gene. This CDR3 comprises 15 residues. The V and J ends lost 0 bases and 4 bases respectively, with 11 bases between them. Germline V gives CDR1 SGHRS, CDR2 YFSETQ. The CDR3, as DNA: TGCGCCAGCAGCTTGGAACTTCCCCGGGGAAACACCATATATTTT. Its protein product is CASSLELPRGNTIYF.

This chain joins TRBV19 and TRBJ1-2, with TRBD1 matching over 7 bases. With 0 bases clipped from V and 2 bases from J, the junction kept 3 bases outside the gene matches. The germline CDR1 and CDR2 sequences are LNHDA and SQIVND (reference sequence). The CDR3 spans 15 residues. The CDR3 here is CASSIDGTVNYGYTF. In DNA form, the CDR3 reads TGTGCCAGTAGTATAGACGGGACAGTCAACTATGGCTACACCTTC.

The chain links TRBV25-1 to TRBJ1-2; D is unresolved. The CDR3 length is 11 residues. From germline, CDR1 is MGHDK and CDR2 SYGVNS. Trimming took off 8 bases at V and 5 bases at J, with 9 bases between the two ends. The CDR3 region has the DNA TGTGCCAGCGGACCGGAGTATGGCTACACCTTC. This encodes CASGPEYGYTF.

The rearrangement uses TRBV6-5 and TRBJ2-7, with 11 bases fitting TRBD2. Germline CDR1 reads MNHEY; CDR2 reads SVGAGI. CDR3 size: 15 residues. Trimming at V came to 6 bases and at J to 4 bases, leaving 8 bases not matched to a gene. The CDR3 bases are TGTGCCAGCAGGGCTGGGACTAGCGGATTTTACGAGCAGTACTTC. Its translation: CASRAGTSGFYEQYF.

CDR3 nucleotides: TGTGCCAGCAGCGTAGAGACAGTCTACAATGAGCAGTTCTTC. Encoded protein: CASSVETVYNEQFF. This rearrangement joins TRBV9 to TRBJ2-1, with D possibly matching TRBD1 (5 bases). The V end was cut by 0 bases, the J end by 3 bases, with 7 bases between. The germline gives CDR1 SGDLS, CDR2 YYNGEE. This CDR3 contains 14 residues.

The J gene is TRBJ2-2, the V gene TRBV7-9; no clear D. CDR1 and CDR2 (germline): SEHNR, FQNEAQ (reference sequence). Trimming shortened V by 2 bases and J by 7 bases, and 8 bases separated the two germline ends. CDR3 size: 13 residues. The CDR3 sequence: CASSLRWVGELFF. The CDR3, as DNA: TGTGCCAGCAGCTTAAGATGGGTCGGGGAGCTGTTTTTT.